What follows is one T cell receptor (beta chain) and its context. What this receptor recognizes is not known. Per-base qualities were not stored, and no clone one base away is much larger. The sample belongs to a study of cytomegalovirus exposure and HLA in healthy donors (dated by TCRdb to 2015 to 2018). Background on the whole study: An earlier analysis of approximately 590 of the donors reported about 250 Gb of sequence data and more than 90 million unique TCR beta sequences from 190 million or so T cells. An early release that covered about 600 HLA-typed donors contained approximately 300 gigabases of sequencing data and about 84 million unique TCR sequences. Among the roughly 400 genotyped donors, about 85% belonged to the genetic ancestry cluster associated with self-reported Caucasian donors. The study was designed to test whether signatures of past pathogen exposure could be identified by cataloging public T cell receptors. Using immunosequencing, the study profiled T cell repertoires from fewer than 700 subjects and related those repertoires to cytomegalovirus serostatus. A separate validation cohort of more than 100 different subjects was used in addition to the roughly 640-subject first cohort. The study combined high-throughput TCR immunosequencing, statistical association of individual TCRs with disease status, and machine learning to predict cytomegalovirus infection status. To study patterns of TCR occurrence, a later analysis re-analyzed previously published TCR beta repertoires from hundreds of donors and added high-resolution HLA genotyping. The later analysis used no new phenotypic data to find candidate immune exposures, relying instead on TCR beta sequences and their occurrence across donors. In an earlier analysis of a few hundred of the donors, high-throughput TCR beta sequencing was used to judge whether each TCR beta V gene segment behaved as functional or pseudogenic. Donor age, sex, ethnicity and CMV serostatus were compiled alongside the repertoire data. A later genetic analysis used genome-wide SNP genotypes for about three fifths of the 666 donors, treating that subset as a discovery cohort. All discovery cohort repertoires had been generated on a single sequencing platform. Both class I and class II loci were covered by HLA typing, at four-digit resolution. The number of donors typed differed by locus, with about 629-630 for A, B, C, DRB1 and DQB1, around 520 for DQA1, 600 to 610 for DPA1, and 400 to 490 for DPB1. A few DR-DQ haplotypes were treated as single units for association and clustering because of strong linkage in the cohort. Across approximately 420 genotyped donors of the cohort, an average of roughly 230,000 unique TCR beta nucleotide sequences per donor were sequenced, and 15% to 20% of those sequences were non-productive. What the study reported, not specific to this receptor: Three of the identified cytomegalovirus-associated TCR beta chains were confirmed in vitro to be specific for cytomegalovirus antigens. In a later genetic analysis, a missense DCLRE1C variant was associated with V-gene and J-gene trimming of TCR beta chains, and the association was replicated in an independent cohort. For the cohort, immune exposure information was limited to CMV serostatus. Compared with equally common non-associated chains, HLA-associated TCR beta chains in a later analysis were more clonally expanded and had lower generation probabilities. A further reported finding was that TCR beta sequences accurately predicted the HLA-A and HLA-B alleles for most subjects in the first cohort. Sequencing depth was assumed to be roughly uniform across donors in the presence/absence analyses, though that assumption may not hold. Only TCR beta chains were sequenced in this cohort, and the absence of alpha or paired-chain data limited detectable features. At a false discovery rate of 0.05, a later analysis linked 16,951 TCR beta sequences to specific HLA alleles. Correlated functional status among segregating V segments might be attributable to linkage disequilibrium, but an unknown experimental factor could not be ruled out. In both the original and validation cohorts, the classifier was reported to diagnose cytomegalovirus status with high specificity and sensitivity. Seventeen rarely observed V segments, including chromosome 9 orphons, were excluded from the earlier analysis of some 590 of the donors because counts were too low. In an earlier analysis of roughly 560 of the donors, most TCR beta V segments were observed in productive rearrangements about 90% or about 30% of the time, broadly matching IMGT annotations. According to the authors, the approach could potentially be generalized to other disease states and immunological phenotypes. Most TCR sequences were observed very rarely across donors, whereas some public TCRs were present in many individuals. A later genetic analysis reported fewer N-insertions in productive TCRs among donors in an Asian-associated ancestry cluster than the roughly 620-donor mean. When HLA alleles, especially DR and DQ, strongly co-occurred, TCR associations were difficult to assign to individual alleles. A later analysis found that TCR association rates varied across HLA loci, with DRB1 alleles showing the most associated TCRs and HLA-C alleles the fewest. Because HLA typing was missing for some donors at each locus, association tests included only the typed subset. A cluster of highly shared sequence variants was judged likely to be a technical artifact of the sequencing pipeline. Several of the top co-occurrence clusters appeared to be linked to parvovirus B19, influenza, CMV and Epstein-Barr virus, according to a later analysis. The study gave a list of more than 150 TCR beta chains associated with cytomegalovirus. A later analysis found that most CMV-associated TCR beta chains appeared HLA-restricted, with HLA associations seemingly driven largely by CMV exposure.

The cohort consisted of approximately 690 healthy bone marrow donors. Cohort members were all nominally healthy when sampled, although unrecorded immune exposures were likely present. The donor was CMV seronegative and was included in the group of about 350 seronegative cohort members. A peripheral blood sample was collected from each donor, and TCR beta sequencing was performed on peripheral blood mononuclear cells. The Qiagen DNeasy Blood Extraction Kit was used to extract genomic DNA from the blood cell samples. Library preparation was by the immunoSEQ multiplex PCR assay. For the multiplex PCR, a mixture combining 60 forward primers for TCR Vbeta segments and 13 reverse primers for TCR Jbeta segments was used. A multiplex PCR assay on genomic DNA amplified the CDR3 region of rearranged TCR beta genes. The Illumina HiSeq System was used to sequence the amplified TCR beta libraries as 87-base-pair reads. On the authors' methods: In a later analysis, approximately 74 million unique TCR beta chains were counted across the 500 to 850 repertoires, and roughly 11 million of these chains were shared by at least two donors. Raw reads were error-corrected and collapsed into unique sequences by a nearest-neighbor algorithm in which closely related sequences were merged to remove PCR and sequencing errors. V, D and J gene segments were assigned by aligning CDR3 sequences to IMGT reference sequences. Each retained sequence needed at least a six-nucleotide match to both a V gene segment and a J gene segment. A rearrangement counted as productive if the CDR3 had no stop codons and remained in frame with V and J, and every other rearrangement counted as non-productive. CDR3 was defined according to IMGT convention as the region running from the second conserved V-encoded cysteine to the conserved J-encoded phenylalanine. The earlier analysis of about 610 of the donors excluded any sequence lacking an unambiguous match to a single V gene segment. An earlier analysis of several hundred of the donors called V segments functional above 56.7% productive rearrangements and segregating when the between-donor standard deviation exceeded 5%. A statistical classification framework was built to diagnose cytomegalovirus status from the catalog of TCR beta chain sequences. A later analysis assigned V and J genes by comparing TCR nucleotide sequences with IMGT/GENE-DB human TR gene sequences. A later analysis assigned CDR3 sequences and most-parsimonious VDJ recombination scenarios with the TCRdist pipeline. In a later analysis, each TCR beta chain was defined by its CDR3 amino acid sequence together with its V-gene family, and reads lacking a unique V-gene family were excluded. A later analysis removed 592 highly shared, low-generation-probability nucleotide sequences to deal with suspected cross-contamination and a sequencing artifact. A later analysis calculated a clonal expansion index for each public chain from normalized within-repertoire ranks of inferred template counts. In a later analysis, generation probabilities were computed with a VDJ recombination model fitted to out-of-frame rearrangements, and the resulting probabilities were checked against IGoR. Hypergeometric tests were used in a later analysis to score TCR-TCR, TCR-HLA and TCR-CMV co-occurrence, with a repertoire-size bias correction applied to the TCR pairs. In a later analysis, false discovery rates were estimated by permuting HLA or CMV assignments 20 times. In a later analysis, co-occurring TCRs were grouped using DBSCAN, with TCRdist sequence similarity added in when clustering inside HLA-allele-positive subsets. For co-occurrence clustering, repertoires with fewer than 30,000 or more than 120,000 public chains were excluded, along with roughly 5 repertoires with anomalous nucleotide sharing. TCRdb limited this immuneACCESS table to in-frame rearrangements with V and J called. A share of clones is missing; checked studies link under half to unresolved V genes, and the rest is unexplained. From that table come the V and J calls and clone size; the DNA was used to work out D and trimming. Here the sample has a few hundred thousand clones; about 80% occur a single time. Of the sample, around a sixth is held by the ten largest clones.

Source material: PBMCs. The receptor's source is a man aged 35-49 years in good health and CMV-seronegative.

The nucleotides read TGCGCCAGCAGCTTGGATCTAGCGGTCTCCTACGAGCAGTACTTC. This codes for CASSLDLAVSYEQYF. The chain is made from TRBV5-1 and TRBJ2-7; 7 bases in the middle match TRBD2. The CDR3 spans 15 residues, from the cysteine through the phenylalanine. Kept here is only the CDR3 DNA, which spans 45 bases and is read in frame from base 1. Clipping removes 0 bases from V and 0 bases from J, with 3 as the unmatched junction base count. CDR1 SGHRS and CDR2 YFSETQ are derived from the germline V gene. Where the CDR3 stops, the reference TRBV5-1 and TRBJ2-7 genes take over; the full variable domain is KAGVTQTPRYLIKTRGQQVTLSCSPISGHRSVSWYQQTPGQGLQFLFEYFSETQRNKGNFPGRFSGRQFSNSRSEMNVSTLELGDSALYLCASSLDLAVSYEQYFGPGTRLTVT.